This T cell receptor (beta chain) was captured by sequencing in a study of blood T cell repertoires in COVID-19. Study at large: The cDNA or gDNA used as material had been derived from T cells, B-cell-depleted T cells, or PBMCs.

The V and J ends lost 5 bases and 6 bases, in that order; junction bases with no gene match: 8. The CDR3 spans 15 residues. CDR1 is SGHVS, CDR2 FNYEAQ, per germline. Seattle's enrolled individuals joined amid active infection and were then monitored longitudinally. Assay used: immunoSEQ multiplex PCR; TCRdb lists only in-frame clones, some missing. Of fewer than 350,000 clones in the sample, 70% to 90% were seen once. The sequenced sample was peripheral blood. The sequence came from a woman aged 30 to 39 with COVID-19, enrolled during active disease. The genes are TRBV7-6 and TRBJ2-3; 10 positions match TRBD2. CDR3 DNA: TGTGCCAGCAGCCTTAAACTAGCGGGGTCGGATACGCAGTATTTT. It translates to CASSLKLAGSDTQYF.